Listed here are 21 T cell receptor beta chains from one sample, sequenced in a study of T cell responses to AZD1222 COVID-19 vaccine. Sequencing was performed with immunoSEQ multiplex PCR; in TCRdb, only in-frame clones are kept and a portion is missing. The table has about 130,000 clones, roughly 84% seen once. Here the sequenced sample was peripheral blood, taken on day 0 of AZD1222 vaccination. The source is an adult in good health.

This clone was counted a single time. CDR3 nucleotides: TGCGCCAGCAGCCAGGACGGCTATGGCTACACCTTC. Protein: CASSQDGYGYTF. The chain employs TRBV5-1 and TRBJ1-2; no clear D. Germline CDR1 reads SGHRS; CDR2 reads YFSETQ. The CDR3 loop spans 12 amino acids. Trimming left V 4 bases short and J 4 bases short, with 8 bases between.

This clone has only a few counts. The V and J genes are TRBV11-2 and TRBJ2-3; possibly TRBD1 or TRBD2 for D (5 bases each). V lost 1 base and J 2 bases, leaving 16 bases between the germline ends. The germline CDR1 and CDR2 sequences are SGHAT and FQNNGV. This CDR3 is built from 17 residues. The CDR3 sequence is CASSLGDRDPYTDTQYF. CDR3 DNA sequence: TGTGCCAGCAGCTTAGGGGACCGGGACCCCTACACAGATACGCAGTATTTT.

The chain links TRBV7-9 to TRBJ2-7; D unclear. The CDR3 consists of 14 residues. Trimming removed 1 base from V and 1 base from J, with 8 bases in between. Per germline, CDR1 SEHNR and CDR2 FQNEAQ (reference sequence). In nucleotides, the CDR3 is TGTGCCAGCAGCTTAGGGTCAAATTCCTACGAGCAGTACTTC. Translation gives CASSLGSNSYEQYF.

Written as DNA, the CDR3 is TGTGCCAGCCGAGGGTCGGGGAAAGGGGCTAATGAAAAACTGTTTTTT. Protein sequence: CASRGSGKGANEKLFF. V and J are TRBV2 and TRBJ1-4, with a tentative D call TRBD1 (5 bases). The germline V and J ends were trimmed by 8 bases and 3 bases, with 19 bases remaining between them. CDR3 length: 16 amino acids. CDR1 and CDR2 from the germline V gene are SNHLY and FYNNEI. Supplemented by reference TRBV2 and TRBJ1-4, the full variable domain reads EPEVTQTPSHQVTQMGQEVILRCVPISNHLYFYWYRQILGQKVEFLVSFYNNEISEKSEIFDDQFSVERPDGSNFTLKIRSTKLEDSAMYFCASRGSGKGANEKLFFGSGTQLSVL.

In this sample, this clone turned up a few times. The junction shows a germline mismatch at one end, possibly a read error. J is TRBJ1-2 and V is TRBV9; unclear D gene. Germline CDR1 is SGDLS and CDR2 is YYNGEE. This CDR3 is built from 11 residues. CDR3: CASSLNGVKAF. DNA for the CDR3: TGTGCCAGCAGCTTAAACGGGGTAAAAGCCTTC.

The chain combines TRBV6-5 with TRBJ1-1, with D perhaps matching TRBD1 (5 bases). Germline V gene lookup returns CDR1 MNHEY and CDR2 SVGAGI. CDR3 length equals 14 residues. V was shortened by 6 bases and J by 1 base, with 12 bases between the two germline ends. CDR3 region: CASRMRGENTEAFF. The DNA of the CDR3 is TGTGCCAGCAGAATGAGAGGGGAGAACACTGAAGCTTTCTTT.

The chain carries TRBV6-2 or TRBV6-3 and TRBJ2-2, with D unclear. Germline CDR1 MNHEY, CDR2 SVGEGT. This CDR3 spans 14 amino acids. V was shortened by 3 bases and J by 6 bases, with 11 bases between the two germline ends. CDR3 sequence reads: CASSYRSVSGELFF. DNA for the CDR3: TGTGCCAGCAGTTATAGGTCCGTTTCCGGGGAGCTGTTTTTT.

The rearrangement links TRBV10-1 to TRBJ2-3; TRBD1 agrees at 7 bases. The CDR3 spans 15 residues. J lost 3 bases, V lost 2 bases, and 5 bases had no gene match. The germline CDR1 and CDR2 sequences are WNHNN and SYGVQD (reference sequence). The CDR3 loop is CASSEVVRGTDTQYF. The CDR3 DNA reads as TGCGCCAGCAGTGAGGTAGTCAGGGGGACAGATACGCAGTATTTT.

The chain is built from TRBV18 and TRBJ2-7; no firm D call. Germline values: CDR1 KGHSH, CDR2 LQKENI. The ends were cut back, 0 bases at V and 3 bases at J, with 12 bases in the middle. The CDR3 length is 15 residues. This chain's CDR3 is CASSPPGRGDYEQYF. The CDR3 coding sequence is TGTGCCAGCTCACCACCGGGTAGAGGAGACTACGAGCAGTACTTC.

This clone turned up a few times. The chain links TRBV5-4 to TRBJ2-1, with D perhaps being TRBD1 or TRBD2 (6 bases each). Per germline, CDR1 SGHNT and CDR2 YYREEE (reference sequence). V was clipped by 3 bases and J by 4 bases, with 17 bases between them. This CDR3 comprises 16 residues. CDR3 DNA sequence: TGTGCCAGCAGCTCTGGGGGCGGGGTGGTTTACAATGAGCAGTTCTTC. Protein product: CASSSGGGVVYNEQFF.

The V and J genes are TRBV7-9 and TRBJ1-5; D is unclear. V lost 3 bases, J lost 5 bases, and 5 bases lay in between. Germline V gives CDR1 SEHNR, CDR2 FQNEAQ (reference sequence). The CDR3 is 12 amino acids. As DNA, the CDR3 is TGTGCCAGCAGCTTGTTGGATCAGCCCCAGCATTTT. It codes for CASSLLDQPQHF.

The V and J genes are TRBV7-2 and TRBJ1-2, with a weak D call TRBD1 (6 bases). Trimming took off 5 bases at V and 8 bases at J, with 18 bases between the two ends. Germline CDR1 is SGHTA and CDR2 is FQGNSA. The CDR3 length is 14 residues. DNA of the CDR3: TGTGCCAGCAGCGCTAGGACAGAGAATATCGGCTACACCTTC. Residues: CASSARTENIGYTF.

The V gene is TRBV28, the J gene TRBJ1-1, with a weak D call TRBD1 (6 bases). CDR1 is MDHEN and CDR2 is SYDVKM in the germline V gene. CDR3 length: 14 residues. The V end lost 6 bases, the J end lost 5 bases, and 16 bases lay between the germline ends. The CDR3 sequence: CASRRGGEGTEAFF. Here the CDR3 DNA reads TGTGCCAGCAGGAGGGGGGGAGAAGGGACTGAAGCTTTCTTT.

The V gene is TRBV28, the J gene TRBJ1-1; unclear D gene. Deletions cut 3 bases from V and 0 bases from J, with 8 bases between. The CDR3 loop spans 14 amino acids. Germline V gene sequence: CDR1 MDHEN, CDR2 SYDVKM. The CDR3, as DNA: TGTGCCAGCAGTTTTTACACCGTGAACACTGAAGCTTTCTTT. Translating gives CASSFYTVNTEAFF.

The chain links TRBV29-1 to TRBJ1-2; TRBD1 matches at 7 bases. The CDR3 loop spans 12 amino acids. The germline V gene encodes CDR1 SQVTM and CDR2 ANQGSEA. Losses at the gene ends were 8 bases for V and 10 bases for J; bases not matched to a gene: 13. CDR3 in amino acids: CSTDWVGGAYTF. CDR3 nucleotides: TGCAGCACCGACTGGGTAGGGGGCGCCTACACCTTC.

This chain links TRBV7-8 with TRBJ2-1; 11 positions agree with TRBD2. There are 22 residues in the CDR3. Looked up from germline, CDR1 is SGHVS and CDR2 is FQNEAQ. V shed 1 base and J 2 bases; nucleotides not matched to a gene: 19. The CDR3 here is CASSLGYSGSGRASVPYNEQFF. The CDR3 DNA reads TGTGCCAGCAGCTTAGGGTATTCGGGTAGCGGGAGGGCCTCAGTCCCCTACAATGAGCAGTTCTTC.

The chain employs TRBV4-3 and TRBJ2-1, with 7 bases identical to TRBD1. J lost 5 bases, V lost 1 base, and 2 bases had no gene match. Germline loops: CDR1 LGHNA, CDR2 YSLEER. The CDR3 extends over 14 amino acids. The chain's CDR3 is CASSQVDRDNEQFF. Here the CDR3 DNA reads TGCGCCAGCAGCCAAGTCGACAGGGACAATGAGCAGTTCTTC.

The chain couples TRBV18 to TRBJ1-2; D not resolved. V gave up 0 bases and J gave up 4 bases, with 6 bases separating them. Germline CDR1 reads KGHSH; CDR2 reads LQKENI. The CDR3 spans 13 residues. This chain's CDR3 is CASSPPAGYGYTF. DNA of the CDR3: TGTGCCAGCTCACCACCTGCTGGCTATGGCTACACCTTC. The entire variable domain, with the rest obtained from reference TRBV18 and TRBJ1-2, is as follows: NAGVMQNPRHLVRRRGQEARLRCSPMKGHSHVYWYRQLPEEGLKFMVYLQKENIIDESGMPKERFSAEFPKEGPSILRIQQVVRGDSAAYFCASSPPAGYGYTFGSGTRLTVV.

The rearrangement links TRBV27 to TRBJ1-1, with a tentative D call TRBD1 (6 bases). Per the germline V gene, CDR1 is MNHEY and CDR2 is SMNVEV (reference sequence). This CDR3 is 13 amino acids long. V was trimmed by 2 bases and J by 6 bases, leaving 10 bases between them. CDR3: CASSLGSGAEAFF. The DNA for the CDR3 is TGTGCCAGCAGTTTAGGCTCAGGGGCTGAAGCTTTCTTT.

The sample holds one count of this clone. V gene TRBV4-1 combines with J gene TRBJ1-4; D might be TRBD1 (5 bases). Trimming took off 0 bases at V and 8 bases at J, with 13 bases between the two ends. CDR1 is MGHRA and CDR2 is YSYEKL in the germline V gene. The CDR3 length is 15 residues. The CDR3 loop reads CASSQDGTGGEKLFF. CDR3 DNA: TGCGCCAGCAGCCAAGACGGTACAGGAGGCGAAAAACTGTTTTTT.

The chain combines TRBV11-2 with TRBJ1-1; the D is unclear. This CDR3 is built from 14 residues. Trimming removed 3 bases at V and 3 bases at J, with 11 bases between. CDR1 and CDR2 (germline): SGHAT, FQNNGV. CDR3 in DNA: TGTGCCAGCAGCTTCGGACGGAAAGACACTGAAGCTTTCTTT. Translating gives CASSFGRKDTEAFF.